Detailed here is one T cell receptor (beta chain). The antigen it recognizes is unknown. The record has no base qualities; no much larger clone is one base away. For this chain, trimming is 5 bases at the V end and 4 bases at the J end, and the number of junction bases without a gene match is 9. CDR1 SGHTA and CDR2 FQGNSA are derived from the germline V gene. The CDR3 covers 16 residues, taking in both the cysteine and the phenylalanine. Here the CDR3 DNA is all that survives: 48 bases in frame from base 1. Sequencing used an Illumina HiSeq 2000. Multiplex PCR amplification was used to build the TCR beta chain libraries. High-throughput sequencing was used to analyze the amplified TCR beta chain products. Through fastp at Q25 and MiXCR, TCRdb rebuilt clones from the public reads, retaining in-frame beta chains. Rows merge per CDR3 protein into single entries with the most common DNA and genes. The sample records approximately 90,000 distinct CDR3 sequences, around 29% of which are singletons. The ten largest account for 7.5% to 10% of the sample.

This sample is drawn from a study of breast tumors, draining lymph nodes, adjacent tissues (dated by TCRdb to about 2016). Background on the whole study: TCR beta repertoires were compared across tumor, adjacent nontumor tissue and axillary lymph nodes obtained from breast cancer patients. In human breast cancer, the study set out to evaluate how tumor, surrounding tissue and draining lymph node repertoires relate to one another and whether T cells may move between these sites.

What the research found in general, with its limitations: Rather than being directly demonstrated, the conclusion that tumor T cells originate in lymph nodes was presented as consistent with a hypothesis. Tumor and nontumor tissue repertoires were found to be significantly more similar in luminal-like than in basal-like breast cancer. Tumors showed preferential V and J gene usage, and their T-cell repertoire diversity fell below that of lymph nodes yet above that of nontumor tissue. The data were judged consistent with most tumor T cells deriving from the lymph node and then expanding within tumor tissue.

The axillary draining lymph nodes of breast cancer patients were the source of the lymph node samples. The TCR comes from a female donor with breast cancer. Some clones in this sample may be carry-over from other donors' samples. The chain employs TRBV7-2 and TRBJ2-7, with TRBD2 identical over 12 junction bases. Sequenced: axillary lymph node tissue. The CDR3 amino acid sequence is: CASSAQATSGRYEQYF. The DNA sequence follows: TGTGCCAGCAGCGCGCAGGCGACTAGCGGGAGATACGAGCAGTACTTC.